This T cell receptor (beta chain) was captured in a study of blood T cell repertoires in COVID-19 (dated by TCRdb to about 2020). Regarding the complete study: Samples from collaborators originated in the United States, Italy and Spain and spanned both the acute and convalescent phases of COVID-19. The repertoires were made available in a free public database intended to serve as a resource for research on the immune response to SARS-CoV-2. The samples were drawn from two sources: the first 160 participants of the ongoing ImmuneRACE study, and some 1,300 subjects contributed by 6 global collaborators. Nearly every sample came with metadata listing a de-identified subject ID, COVID-19 status, age in years and sex. Where HLA class I and class II types were available, the types were taken from metadata supplied by the sample provider, not from assay-based typing. The dataset comprised deeply sampled blood TCRbeta repertoires from subjects exposed to, actively infected with, or recovered from COVID-19. The prospective study material was composed of cDNA or gDNA derived from T cells, B-cell-depleted T cells, or PBMCs.

The immunoSEQ Assay, a bias-controlled multiplex PCR, was used to amplify TCRbeta CDR3 regions from genomic DNA. Regarding the original processing steps: The number of nucleated cells in each sample was estimated from the amplification of reference gene primers within the assay. To quantify the absolute abundance of each unique TCRbeta CDR3 rearrangement, sequence reads were collapsed and filtered. Productive Simpson clonality was computed per sample as the square root of Simpson's diversity index over productive rearrangements. Sourced from immuneACCESS, this table was stored by TCRdb with only in-frame sequences that have V and J called. A share of the clones is absent; for the studies checked, an unresolved V gene accounts for under half, and the remainder has no known explanation. V and J calls and clone size come straight from that table; D and trimming were deduced from the DNA. For this sample the table gives about 79,000 clones, of which 75% to 90% were detected only once. Jointly, the top ten make up around 14% of the sample.

Study-level results and caveats: The amount of clinical and demographic metadata varied by source and participant and was provided uncurated.

In its sample, this clone was seen a few times. Its antigen specificity is not known. Base-call qualities are not available, and no considerably larger clone is one nucleotide away. Taken from cysteine to phenylalanine, the CDR3 has 17 residues. Only CDR3 DNA is held: 51 bases, read in frame from base 1. Collaborating institutions collected whole blood in K2EDTA tubes following their own protocols. For TCRbeta analysis, collaborators shipped samples as frozen whole blood, isolated PBMCs, or DNA extracted from either of those sample types. The specimen was peripheral blood. The source of this sequence is a man between 65 and 85 years old with active or convalescent COVID-19. The chain links TRBV21-1 with TRBJ1-6. TRBV21-1 is noted as a pseudogene. Read as DNA, the sequence is TGTGCCAGCAGCAAAAGTTGTGCGACTTACTATAATTCACCCCTCCACTTT. Translated, this gives CASSKSCATYYNSPLHF.